The rows below give T cell receptor beta chains drawn from one sample of a study of shared clonotypes between healthy human individuals. Sequenced by immunoSEQ multiplex PCR; TCRdb stores in-frame clones only, minus some. This table holds more than 2,000,000 clones, around nine tenths found once. What was sequenced was naive CD4+ T cells sorted from blood. The receptors were gathered from a man younger than 30 in good health. CDR3s include the opening cysteine and the closing phenylalanine or tryptophan. D genes are given only for firm matches.

j_gene | d_gene | v_gene | CDR3aa
TRBJ1-2 | TRBD1 | TRBV25-1 | CASSDIPTGDGYTF
TRBJ2-7 | - | TRBV10-3 | CAISDGRSPSSYEQYF
TRBJ2-1 | TRBD2 | TRBV5-6 | CASSSGSGRRNEQFF
TRBJ2-4 | TRBD1 | TRBV5-4 | CASSRSGQGGIQYF
TRBJ2-1 | TRBD2 | TRBV19 | CASNPGLAGGSYNEQFF
TRBJ2-3 | - | TRBV12-5 | CASGLAPIDTQYF
TRBJ2-3 | - | TRBV10-3 | CAISVGTSTDTQYF
TRBJ2-7 | - | TRBV27 | CASSLSAGQGYEQYF
TRBJ1-2 | - | TRBV28 | CASSPPQGRLGGYTF
TRBJ2-1 | TRBD1 | TRBV19 | CASSTRTGLINEQFF
TRBJ2-3 | TRBD2 | TRBV2 | CASTSLLAGESTDTQYF
TRBJ1-2 | - | TRBV7-9 | CASSLRQDNYGYTF
TRBJ1-1 | - | TRBV19 | CASSIGPNTEAFF
TRBJ1-2 | TRBD1 | TRBV27 | CASSSQDRGPFNYGYTF
TRBJ1-2 | - | TRBV7-2 | CASRKDGPRRGYTF
TRBJ2-5 | - | TRBV6-1 | CASSEVQGGWETQYF
TRBJ1-1 | - | TRBV5-1 | CASSLGHPRAEAFF
TRBJ2-3 | TRBD2 | TRBV29-1 | CSVEGAGGLTDTQYF
TRBJ1-4 | TRBD1 | TRBV25-1 | CASSPGGTNEKLFF
TRBJ2-1 | - | TRBV6-1 | CASSEQPLGGNEQLF